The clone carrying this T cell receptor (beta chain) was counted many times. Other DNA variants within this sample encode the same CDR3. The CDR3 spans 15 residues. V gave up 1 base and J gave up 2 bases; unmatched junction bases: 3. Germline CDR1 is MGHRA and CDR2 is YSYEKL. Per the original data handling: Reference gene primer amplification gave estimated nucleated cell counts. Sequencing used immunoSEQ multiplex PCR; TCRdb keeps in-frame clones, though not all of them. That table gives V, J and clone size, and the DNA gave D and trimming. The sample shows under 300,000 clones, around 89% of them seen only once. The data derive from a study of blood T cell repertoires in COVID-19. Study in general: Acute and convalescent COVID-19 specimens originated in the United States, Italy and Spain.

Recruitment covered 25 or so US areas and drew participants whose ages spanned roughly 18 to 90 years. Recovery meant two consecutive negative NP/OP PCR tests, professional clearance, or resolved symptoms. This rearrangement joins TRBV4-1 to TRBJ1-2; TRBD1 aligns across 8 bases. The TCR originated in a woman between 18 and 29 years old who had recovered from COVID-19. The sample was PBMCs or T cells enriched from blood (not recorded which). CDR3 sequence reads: CASSQGQGSNYGYTF. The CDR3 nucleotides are TGCGCCAGCAGCCAAGGACAGGGGAGCAACTATGGCTACACCTTC.